Listed here is a single T cell receptor (beta chain). This entry is derived from a study of control samples from healthy donors and cancer patients. The CDR3 spans 13 residues. Trimming removed 2 bases from V and 2 bases from J, with 7 bases in between. The germline V gene encodes CDR1 MNHEY and CDR2 SMNVEV (reference sequence). Produced via immunoSEQ multiplex PCR; TCRdb's table is partial and in-frame only. The sample includes 250,000 to 300,000 clones, approximately 80% of them seen just once. The specimen sequenced was PBMCs. V and J are TRBV27 and TRBJ2-7; D not resolved. This receptor was obtained from a woman in her sixties or seventies with lung cancer. CDR3 in amino acids: CASSLTIAYEQYF. DNA for the CDR3: TGTGCCAGCAGTTTAACTATCGCCTACGAGCAGTACTTC.